A selection of T cell receptor beta chains follows, all from one sample in a study of T-cell reconstitution after alpha-beta-depleted transplantation in children. MiXCR, applied by TCRdb to the PCR reads, yields one record per CDR3 protein. The top ten hold 25% to 35% of the sample, which has about 980,000 distinct CDR3 sequences, around 30% seen once. The source material was PBMCs, mostly from graft donor cells, sampled 360 days after TCRalphabeta/CD19-depleted stem cell transplant. The receptors originated from a boy younger than two who had a stem cell transplant for SCID, so the T cells may come from the graft donor. Each CDR3 is given with its conserved first and last residue. A D gene is named only where the DNA matches it firmly. Not all rows give a size; the values are once, few, many and, for expanded clones, a class.

v_call,j_call,d_call,clone_size,cdr3_nt,cdr3_aa
TRBV7-3,TRBJ2-3,TRBD2,.,TGTGCCAGCAGCCGGACTAGCGACATCACAGATACGCAGTATTTT,CASSRTSDITDTQYF
TRBV24-1,TRBJ2-2,.,.,TGTGCCACCAGTGACACCGGGGAGCTGTTTTTT,CATSDTGELFF
TRBV12-3/TRBV12-4,TRBJ1-5,TRBD1,few,TGTGCCAGCAGCCCCCGGACAGGGGACAGCGATCAGCCCCAGCATTTT,CASSPRTGDSDQPQHF
TRBV5-6,TRBJ2-7,TRBD2,once,TGTGCCAGCAGCCCTGAGCGGGGGGAAAACTACGAGCAGTACTTC,CASSPERGENYEQYF
TRBV11-2,TRBJ2-5,TRBD1,.,TGTGCCAGCAGCGCCCTTAGGGGACAGGGAATCGAGACCCAGTACTTC,CASSALRGQGIETQYF
TRBV6-2/TRBV6-3,TRBJ1-1,.,many,TGTGCCAGCAGTCAGAGTCTCCGGAACACTGAAGCTTTCTTT,CASSQSLRNTEAFF
TRBV12-3/TRBV12-4,TRBJ1-2,.,few,TGTGCCAGCAGTCCAACCTTGGGACGCACTCGGGGCTACACCTTC,CASSPTLGRTRGYTF
TRBV7-9,TRBJ2-5,.,few,TGTGCCAGCAGCTTAGGGATCTCCCGGGAGACCCAGTACTTC,CASSLGISRETQYF
TRBV24-1,TRBJ2-5,TRBD2,few,TGTGCCACCAGTGATCGGGGACTAGCGGGGTTCCAAGAGACCCAGTACTTC,CATSDRGLAGFQETQYF
TRBV5-1,TRBJ1-1,.,few,TGCGCCAGCAGCTTAAGCACCCTGACTGAAGCTTTCTTT,CASSLSTLTEAFF
TRBV24-1,TRBJ1-1,.,many,TGTGCCACCTCGACGGCCGCATTCGGGGGGACTGAAGCTTTCTTT,CATSTAAFGGTEAFF
TRBV20-1,TRBJ2-7,.,.,TGCAGTGCCGCCAGGCAGGGGCCGGCCGAAAGCTCCTACGAGCAGTACTTC,CSAARQGPAESSYEQYF
TRBV6-1,TRBJ2-1,TRBD2,.,TGTGCCATCAGTGAAGCAACTAGCGGGGGGCACTACAATGAGCAGTTCTTC,CAISEATSGGHYNEQFF
TRBV6-2/TRBV6-3,TRBJ2-1,TRBD1,.,TGTGCCAGCAGTCGGGCACAGGGGGCAAATGAGCAGTTCTTC,CASSRAQGANEQFF
TRBV6-5,TRBJ2-2,TRBD1,few,TGTGCCAGCAGTTACGGGTTGGCAGGGGGCTTGGTCGGGGAGCTGTTTTTT,CASSYGLAGGLVGELFF
TRBV28,TRBJ2-7,TRBD2,few,TGTGCCAGCAGGCGATTAGCGGGCCTGTCCTACGAGCAGTACTTC,CASRRLAGLSYEQYF
TRBV27,TRBJ1-3,TRBD1,.,TGTGCCAGCAGTGTGGGACAGGGGCCCTTCTCTGGAAACACCATATATTTT,CASSVGQGPFSGNTIYF
TRBV2,TRBJ2-1,.,.,TGTGCCAGCAACAATCAGGGGCTGAATGAGCAGTTCTTC,CASNNQGLNEQFF
TRBV5-6,TRBJ2-7,.,few,TGTGCCAGCAGCGCCCCCCCCCTCTACGAGCAGTACTTC,CASSAPPLYEQYF
TRBV5-1,TRBJ2-5,.,.,TGCGCCAGCAGCTTAGAGGGGCCGGGGGAGACCCAGTACTTC,CASSLEGPGETQYF
TRBV7-3,TRBJ2-1,TRBD1,few,TGTGCCAGCAGCTATATACCGGGACAGGGGTACAATGAGCAGTTCTTC,CASSYIPGQGYNEQFF
TRBV5-1,TRBJ1-2,.,.,TGCGCCAGCAGCTTGGGTAGGGGTTACCCTAACTATGGCTACACCTTC,CASSLGRGYPNYGYTF
TRBV10-3,TRBJ2-1,TRBD1,.,TGTGCCATCAGGAACCCGGGACAGGATTGGGATGAGCAGTTCTTC,CAIRNPGQDWDEQFF
TRBV28,TRBJ1-6,.,few,TGTGCCAGCAGTTTATTCCAAGGGAATTCACCCCTCCACTTT,CASSLFQGNSPLHF
TRBV27,TRBJ1-1,.,few,TGTGCCAGCAGTGAACACTCCTTGGGCAACACTGAAGCTTTCTTT,CASSEHSLGNTEAFF
TRBV4-3,TRBJ2-1,TRBD1,.,TGCGCCAGCAGCCCCGGAGACAGGGTAACCTACAATGAGCAGTTCTTC,CASSPGDRVTYNEQFF
TRBV7-9,TRBJ2-7,.,.,TGTGCCAGCAGCTCGTGGGGGGAGCCCGAGCAGTACTTC,CASSSWGEPEQYF
TRBV7-3,TRBJ2-2,.,few,TGTGCCAGCAGCTTAACGGGACGCGTGGCCCCCGGGGAGCTGTTTTTT,CASSLTGRVAPGELFF
TRBV5-5,TRBJ2-3,TRBD1,.,TGTGCCAGCAGCTTGATTGGGACAGCACGCACAGATACGCAGTATTTT,CASSLIGTARTDTQYF
TRBV12-3/TRBV12-4,TRBJ1-1,.,.,TGTGCCAGCAGTTGGCCCGGGAAGAACACTGAAGCTTTCTTT,CASSWPGKNTEAFF
TRBV5-1,TRBJ2-1,.,many,TGCGCCAGCAGCTTAAGGATAGGGAACTCCTACAATGAGCAGTTCTTC,CASSLRIGNSYNEQFF
TRBV28,TRBJ2-5,.,few,TGTGCCAGCAGTTTACGGCAGGGGAGGGAGACCCAGTACTTC,CASSLRQGRETQYF
TRBV15,TRBJ2-7,.,.,TGTGCCACCAGCAGAGGGGGGGCCTCCTACGAGCAGTACTTC,CATSRGGASYEQYF
TRBV12-3/TRBV12-4,TRBJ2-1,.,.,TGTGCCAGCACCCCGCCGGGCCGCTCCTACAATGAGCAGTTCTTC,CASTPPGRSYNEQFF
TRBV5-1,TRBJ2-1,TRBD2,.,TGCGCCAGCAGCCTCGGACTAGCGGGGGGGCAGGAGCAGTTCTTC,CASSLGLAGGQEQFF
TRBV28,TRBJ1-1,.,.,TGTGCCAGCATTCCGAGGGGGGTTGGGGCGAACACTGAAGCTTTCTTT,CASIPRGVGANTEAFF
TRBV6-5,TRBJ1-2,.,few,TGTGCCAGCAGTTACGGGGGCGGAAGGACTAACTATGGCTACACCTTC,CASSYGGGRTNYGYTF
TRBV4-3,TRBJ2-7,.,few,TGCGCCAGCAGCCAGAGGTTGGGGAGGGGGACCTACGAGCAGTACTTC,CASSQRLGRGTYEQYF
TRBV12-3/TRBV12-4,TRBJ2-2,.,few,TGTGCCAGCAGTAGACAGTATTCCACCGGGGAGCTGTTTTTT,CASSRQYSTGELFF
TRBV3-1,TRBJ2-1,TRBD2,.,TGTGCCAGCAGCCCCTCCTCGCGGGGGGGATACAATGAGCAGTTCTTC,CASSPSSRGGYNEQFF
TRBV27,TRBJ2-2,TRBD2,.,TGTGCCAGCAGTTCCAACGGTGGACTAGCTCTCGGGGAGCTGTTTTTT,CASSSNGGLALGELFF
TRBV5-1,TRBJ2-1,.,few,TGCGCCAGCAGCTTGGAGGCTTACTCCTACAATGAGCAGTTCTTC,CASSLEAYSYNEQFF
TRBV4-3,TRBJ2-3,.,.,TGCGCCAGCAGCCAAGCATTGTCACGCGATCTAGATACGCAGTATTTT,CASSQALSRDLDTQYF
TRBV4-1,TRBJ2-1,.,few,TGCGCCAGCAGCCAAGAGGGCAGGGGTAGGGACAATGAGCAGTTCTTC,CASSQEGRGRDNEQFF
TRBV6-6,TRBJ1-1,.,few,TGTGCCAGCAGTTACGTGGGCCTTGAAGCTTTCTTT,CASSYVGLEAFF
TRBV14,TRBJ1-1,TRBD1,few,TGTGCCAGCAGCCAAGGAGGGACAGTGAACACTGAAGCTTTCTTT,CASSQGGTVNTEAFF
TRBV4-1,TRBJ2-7,.,.,TGCGCCAGCAGCCAGAAAGGGGGACCATCATACGAGCAGTACTTC,CASSQKGGPSYEQYF
TRBV15,TRBJ2-7,.,.,TGTGCCACCAGCCCCCCCGGGGCCGGCGAGCAGTACTTC,CATSPPGAGEQYF
TRBV5-1,TRBJ2-3,TRBD1,.,TGCGCCAGCAGCCCCGGGACAGGAAGGTTGGAAAGCACAGATACGCAGTATTTT,CASSPGTGRLESTDTQYF
TRBV5-1,TRBJ1-2,TRBD1,few,TGCGCCAGCAGCTGGACCGGGACAGGGAACCCCTTTGGCTACACCTTC,CASSWTGTGNPFGYTF
TRBV29-1,TRBJ2-1,.,.,TGCAGCGTTGGAACACCATACAATGAGCAGTTCTTC,CSVGTPYNEQFF
TRBV2,TRBJ2-1,.,few,TGTGCCAGCAGTGAAGGAGGGATGAGCTCCTACAATGAGCAGTTCTTC,CASSEGGMSSYNEQFF
TRBV29-1,TRBJ1-1,.,.,TGCAGCGTGTTATTCTCTGAAGCTTTCTTT,CSVLFSEAFF
TRBV6-2/TRBV6-3,TRBJ2-5,.,.,TGTGCCAGCAGTTACCCAATTCGCGGGGACAGCCAAGAGACCCAGTACTTC,CASSYPIRGDSQETQYF
TRBV7-2,TRBJ1-3,.,many,TGTGCCAGCAGCTTAACCGGCAGTCGGGTCTCTGGAAACACCATATATTTT,CASSLTGSRVSGNTIYF
TRBV24-1,TRBJ2-1,.,.,TGTGCCACCAGTGGTCGGGTTCCCAGCTCCTACAATGAGCAGTTCTTC,CATSGRVPSSYNEQFF
TRBV10-3,TRBJ2-5,.,.,TGTGCCATCAGTCAACAGTACCAAGAGACCCAGTACTTC,CAISQQYQETQYF
TRBV20-1,TRBJ1-6,.,.,TGCAGTGCTATTGGGACGCATAATTCACCCCTCCACTTT,CSAIGTHNSPLHF
TRBV5-5,TRBJ1-2,TRBD1,.,TGTGCCAGCAGCGAGATGGGACAGGGGGCAAGATTTGGAGGCTACACCTTC,CASSEMGQGARFGGYTF
TRBV24-1,TRBJ2-1,TRBD2,.,TGTGCCACCAGTGATCGCGGGGGGCCCTACAATGAGCAGTTCTTC,CATSDRGGPYNEQFF